Following are 31 T cell receptor beta chains from one sample sequenced in a study of beta chain features in type 1 diabetes. Expressed TCRB transcripts got sequenced, as all isolated RNA was reverse transcribed. Some clones are missing from TCRdb's copy, which holds only in-frame ones; the method was immunoSEQ multiplex PCR. Counted here are roughly 610,000 clones, around a sixth occurring once; the ten biggest clones make up about 0.097%. Input material: naive CD4+ T cells from blood. These receptors originate from a man younger than 35 in good health.

V is TRBV9 and J is TRBJ2-5; a possible D gene is TRBD2 (6 bases). Trimming took 4 bases from V and 9 from J, leaving 16 bases between them. This CDR3 has 13 amino acids. Germline CDR1 SGDLS, CDR2 YYNGEE. This chain's CDR3 is CASSLSGVAAQYF. CDR3 sequence (DNA): TGTGCCAGCAGCTTATCGGGGGTGGCGGCCCAGTACTTC. The full variable domain, rest sourced from reference TRBV9 and TRBJ2-5, is DSGVTQTPKHLITATGQRVTLRCSPRSGDLSVYWYQQSLDQGLQFLIQYYNGEERAKGNILERFSAQQFPDLHSELNLSSLELGDSALYFCASSLSGVAAQYFGPGTRLLVL.

This clone was detected only a few times. V and J are TRBV4-2 and TRBJ2-7; D uncertain. With 4 bases removed from V and 4 bases from J, the gap between germline ends came to 5 bases. Germline V gene lookup returns CDR1 LGHNA and CDR2 YNFKEQ. The CDR3 is 11 residues long. The DNA of the CDR3 is TGTGCCAGCAGCCGGTTGTACGAGCAGTACTTC. This sequence encodes CASSRLYEQYF.

This clone was counted between two and nine times. The V gene is TRBV2, the J gene TRBJ1-5; weak D call: TRBD1 (6 bases). This CDR3 is 16 amino acids long. V lost 4 bases and J lost 4, with 17 bases in between. Germline CDR1 and CDR2: SNHLY and FYNNEI. CDR3 sequence: CASSATGTNDNQPQHF. CDR3 DNA: TGTGCCAGCAGTGCTACCGGGACAAACGATAATCAGCCCCAGCATTTT.

The chain couples TRBV10-3 to TRBJ2-2, with a weak D call TRBD1 (6 bases). Trimming stripped 10 bases from V and 8 bases from J, with 23 bases between. CDR3 length: 15 amino acids. Germline V gene sequence: CDR1 ENHRY, CDR2 SYGVKD. This CDR3 is CASSSRGLTTGELFF. The CDR3 nucleotides read TGTGCCAGCAGCTCCAGGGGCCTCACTACTGGGGAGCTGTTTTTT.

The chain employs TRBV7-2 and TRBJ2-7; either TRBD1 or TRBD2 may fit D (7 bases each). The ends were cut back, 4 bases at V and 6 bases at J, with 16 bases in the middle. The length of the CDR3 is 14 residues. Per germline, CDR1 SGHTA and CDR2 FQGNSA. The CDR3 nucleotides read TGTGCCAGCAGCTATCGGCAGGGGGGGCGCGAGCAGTACTTC. Residues: CASSYRQGGREQYF.

A few counts support this clone. The gene calls are TRBV9 and TRBJ2-7, with 7 nucleotides matching TRBD1. CDR1 and CDR2 from the germline V gene are SGDLS and YYNGEE. J lost 0 bases, V lost 1 base, and 16 bases had no gene match. The CDR3 runs 19 residues. For the CDR3, the DNA is TGTGCCAGCAGCGTATCCCCCCCAGGTCGACAGGGAATCTCCTACGAGCAGTACTTC. Protein sequence: CASSVSPPGRQGISYEQYF.

Only a few counts were recorded for this clone. The J gene is TRBJ2-7, the V gene TRBV29-1, with D possibly matching TRBD1 (6 bases). V was cut by 6 bases and J by 5 bases, with 17 bases left in between. The V gene's germline CDR1 is SQVTM and CDR2 ANQGSEA. This CDR3 spans 13 amino acids. The CDR3 DNA reads TGCAGCGTCCAACGGACAGAAGGGAACGAGCAGTACTTC. Protein product: CSVQRTEGNEQYF.

In this sample, this clone turned up a few times. J is TRBJ2-1 and V is TRBV7-9, with D perhaps matching TRBD2 (6 bases). There are 14 residues in the CDR3. Trimming pared 4 bases from V and 5 bases from J, leaving 12 bases between. Germline CDR1 and CDR2: SEHNR and FQNEAQ (reference sequence). The CDR3 reads CASSYRLDNNEQFF. CDR3 nucleotide sequence: TGTGCCAGCAGCTACAGACTAGATAACAATGAGCAGTTCTTC.

In its sample, this clone was seen a few times. The sample contains more than one DNA sequence encoding this CDR3. V is TRBV30 and J is TRBJ2-3, with D perhaps given as TRBD1 or TRBD2 (5 bases each). V dropped 0 bases and J dropped 1 base, with 5 bases sitting between them. Germline CDR1 GTSNPN, CDR2 SVGIG (reference sequence). This CDR3 contains 13 residues. CDR3 nucleotide sequence: TGTGCCTGGAGTGTGGGGGGCACAGATACGCAGTATTTT. This translates into CAWSVGGTDTQYF.

V is TRBV7-9 and J is TRBJ2-5; 8 bases match TRBD1. Germline CDR1 is SEHNR and CDR2 is FQNEAQ (reference sequence). CDR3 length: 14 residues. The V segment lost 4 bases and the J segment 5 bases; nucleotides outside the gene matches: 6. CDR3 in DNA: TGTGCCAGCAGCTATCAGGGGGCTGGGGAGACCCAGTACTTC. It yields the protein CASSYQGAGETQYF.

This clone turned up a few times. This chain links TRBV19 with TRBJ1-2; no firm D call. This CDR3 spans 15 amino acids. The V gene lost 4 bases and the J gene lost 3 bases, with 15 bases spanning the gap. Per the germline V gene, CDR1 is LNHDA and CDR2 is SQIVND (reference sequence). The CDR3 sequence: CASSRVSSVYYGYTF. In DNA form, the CDR3 reads TGTGCCAGTAGTAGAGTGAGCTCAGTGTACTATGGCTACACCTTC.

This clone was observed a handful of times. The chain couples TRBV10-3 to TRBJ2-5; 9 bases line up with TRBD2. Germline assignment: CDR1 ENHRY and CDR2 SYGVKD. This CDR3 contains 14 residues. The ends lost 2 bases at V and 7 bases at J; junction bases unmatched: 5. The CDR3 loop is CAISEAKAGGTQYF. Written as DNA, the CDR3 is TGTGCCATCAGTGAGGCGAAAGCGGGGGGGACCCAGTACTTC.

The rearrangement links TRBV7-9 to TRBJ2-7; 7 nucleotides agree with TRBD1. This CDR3 has 14 residues. Germline V CDR1 and CDR2: SEHNR, FQNEAQ (reference sequence). V trimming: 5 bases; J trimming: 1 base; junction bases outside the gene matches: 5. The CDR3 sequence is CASSRDSFSYEQYF. The CDR3 DNA is TGTGCCAGCAGCCGGGACAGTTTTTCCTACGAGCAGTACTTC.

This clone was picked up a small number of times. V and J are TRBV6-5 and TRBJ2-4; tentatively, D is TRBD1 or TRBD2 (6 bases each). From germline, CDR1 is MNHEY and CDR2 SVGAGI. The CDR3 spans 13 residues. The V end was cut by 6 bases, the J end by 7 bases, with 13 bases between. The CDR3 nucleotides read TGTGCCAGCAGCCGGGGGCAAGAGAACATTCAGTACTTC. This translates into CASSRGQENIQYF.

This clone turned up a few times. The rearrangement uses TRBV14 and TRBJ2-1; 7 bases are shared with TRBD2. The CDR3 totals 16 residues. CDR1 and CDR2 (germline): SGHDN, FVKESK. V shed 1 base and J 3 bases; nucleotides not matched to a gene: 6. CDR3 sequence: CASSQVRGGGYNEQFF. DNA for the CDR3: TGTGCCAGCAGCCAAGTTCGTGGCGGGGGCTACAATGAGCAGTTCTTC.

This clone was picked up a small number of times. The V call is TRBV12-2, the J call TRBJ1-4. TRBV12-2 is marked as a pseudogene. The CDR3 is made up of 15 amino acids. CDR3 in DNA: TGTGCAAGTCGCTCTGGTCCGGACCAAGGGGAAAAACTGTTTTTT. Translated, it gives CASRSGPDQGEKLFF.

The chain links TRBV7-9 to TRBJ2-5; 10 nucleotides match TRBD2. The trim removed 7 bases at V and 4 bases at J, leaving 6 bases unmatched. The CDR3 is 14 residues long. Germline V lookup: CDR1 SEHNR, CDR2 FQNEAQ (reference sequence). This CDR3 reads CASTLAGGGETQYF. CDR3 coding DNA: TGTGCCAGCACGTTAGCGGGAGGAGGAGAGACCCAGTACTTC. The variable domain in full, with the rest retrieved from reference TRBV7-9 and TRBJ2-5, is DTGVSQNPRHKITKRGQNVTFRCDPISEHNRLYWYRQTLGQGPEFLTYFQNEAQLEKSRLLSDRFSAERPKGSFSTLEIQRTEQGDSAMYLCASTLAGGGETQYFGPGTRLLVL.

This chain links TRBV28 with TRBJ1-1; 7 positions match TRBD1. In germline, CDR1 is MDHEN, CDR2 SYDVKM. V shed 6 bases and J 8 bases; nucleotides not matched to a gene: 6. The CDR3 totals 12 residues. CDR3: CASRGQLREAFF. CDR3 nucleotide sequence: TGTGCCAGCAGGGGACAGTTAAGAGAAGCTTTCTTT.

The chain uses TRBV7-2 and TRBJ2-3; the match to TRBD2 covers 11 bases. J was trimmed by 7 bases and V by 1 base; bases with no gene match: 4. The CDR3 is 15 residues long. CDR1 is SGHTA and CDR2 is FQGNSA in the germline V gene. The chain's CDR3 is CASSLELAGGYTQYF. The CDR3 DNA sequence: TGTGCCAGCAGCTTAGAGCTAGCGGGGGGATATACGCAGTATTTT.

This clone was detected only a few times. V and J are TRBV28 and TRBJ1-5; 7 bases match TRBD1. The CDR3 is 15 residues long. Germline V gives CDR1 MDHEN, CDR2 SYDVKM. The ends lost 5 bases at V and 0 bases at J; junction bases unmatched: 4. Here the CDR3 DNA reads TGTGCCAGCAGTGAACAGGGGTATAGCAATCAGCCCCAGCATTTT. Translating gives CASSEQGYSNQPQHF.

This clone was detected only a few times. The chain combines TRBV9 with TRBJ1-6; 8 positions match TRBD1. CDR3 length equals 15 residues. The J segment lost 10 bases and the V segment lost 0 bases, leaving 6 bases of the junction unmatched. CDR1 is SGDLS, CDR2 YYNGEE, per germline. CDR3 sequence: CASSVGQGARSPLHF. Here the CDR3 DNA reads TGTGCCAGCAGCGTAGGGCAGGGGGCCAGGTCACCCCTCCACTTT.

This clone was seen once. J is TRBJ2-7 and V is TRBV19, with D uncertain. The germline V gene encodes CDR1 LNHDA and CDR2 SQIVND (reference sequence). Trimming removed 3 bases from V and 2 bases from J, with 11 bases in between. The CDR3 is 14 residues long. The CDR3 loop is CASSIGQATYEQYF. CDR3 bases: TGTGCCAGTAGTATTGGGCAGGCCACCTACGAGCAGTACTTC.

This CDR3 is CAISEGGASNQPQHF. The CDR3, as DNA: TGTGCCATCAGTGAGGGAGGGGCTAGCAATCAGCCCCAGCATTTT. The J gene is TRBJ1-5, the V gene TRBV10-3; D is possibly TRBD1 (5 bases). Germline CDR1 and CDR2: ENHRY and SYGVKD. The CDR3 is 15 amino acids. V was cut by 2 bases and J by 0 bases, with 8 bases left in between.

The chain combines TRBV7-2 with TRBJ2-6, with 11 bases lining up with TRBD1. Trimming took 1 base from V and 3 from J; bases not matched to a gene: 2. This CDR3 is 17 amino acids long. Germline V lookup: CDR1 SGHTA, CDR2 FQGNSA. CDR3: CASSLGTGGSGANVLTF. The CDR3 nucleotides are TGTGCCAGCAGCTTAGGGACAGGGGGCAGTGGGGCCAACGTCCTGACTTTC.

This clone came up a few times. The genes are TRBV7-9 and TRBJ1-5; 7 bases are a match to TRBD1. This CDR3 region has 18 residues. The V gene's germline CDR1 is SEHNR and CDR2 FQNEAQ (reference sequence). J gave up 7 bases and V 5 bases, and 20 bases lay outside the gene matches. Here the CDR3 reads CASSPSRGDRESTQPQHF. CDR3 DNA sequence: TGTGCCAGCAGCCCATCGCGGGGTGACAGGGAAAGCACCCAGCCCCAGCATTTT.

This clone was seen only a few times. This chain links TRBV6-6 with TRBJ1-6; TRBD1 is a possible D gene (5 bases). V was shortened by 4 bases and J by 7 bases, with 11 bases between the two germline ends. The CDR3 consists of 14 residues. Germline V gene lookup returns CDR1 MNHNY and CDR2 SVGAGI (reference sequence). CDR3 protein: CASSFGTANSPLHF. As DNA, the CDR3 is TGTGCCAGCAGTTTTGGGACGGCGAATTCACCCCTCCACTTT.

A few counts support this clone. The CDR3 DNA reads as TGTGCCAGCAGTTACGGGACAGGGGACTACGAGCAGTACTTC. The encoded protein is CASSYGTGDYEQYF. The V and J genes are TRBV6-5 and TRBJ2-7; 10 nucleotides align to TRBD1. With V trimmed by 2 bases and J by 3 bases, 1 base remained unmatched. The CDR3 extends over 14 amino acids. In germline, CDR1 is MNHEY, CDR2 SVGAGI.

The chain carries TRBV19 and TRBJ2-3; D is uncertain. CDR1 LNHDA and CDR2 SQIVND come from the germline V gene (reference sequence). The CDR3 consists of 16 residues. The V end was cut by 3 bases, the J end by 2 bases, with 15 bases between. For the CDR3, the DNA is TGTGCCAGTAGTATCTCCAGGACGGCGTCCACAGATACGCAGTATTTT. It specifies CASSISRTASTDTQYF.

The chain links TRBV7-2 to TRBJ1-5, with D perhaps TRBD1 (6 bases). Germline V gene lookup returns CDR1 SGHTA and CDR2 FQGNSA. Trimming left V 8 bases short and J 1 base short, with 6 bases between. The CDR3 contains 12 residues. CDR3: CASGGSNQPQHF. The CDR3 nucleotides read TGTGCCAGCGGGGGCAGCAATCAGCCCCAGCATTTT.

The chain joins TRBV6-5 to TRBJ1-2, with D maybe TRBD1 (5 bases). CDR1 is MNHEY, CDR2 SVGAGI, per germline. There are 14 residues in the CDR3. Trimming pared 2 bases from V and 6 bases from J, leaving 13 bases between. CDR3 nucleotides: TGTGCCAGCAGTTACGAGCGGGGCCGGAATGGCTACACCTTC. It translates to CASSYERGRNGYTF.

On this clone itself: Being one base from a much bigger clone, this may be a read error. The rearrangement uses TRBV11-3 and TRBJ1-1, with unresolved D. The CDR3 spans 13 residues. V was shortened by 3 bases and J by 1 base, with 6 bases between the two germline ends. Germline V CDR1 and CDR2: SGHNT, YENEEA. CDR3: CASSLEENTEAFF. In DNA, the CDR3 is TGTGCCAGCAGCTTGGAGGAGAACACTGAAGCTTTCTTT.